A single sample gave rise to the 4 T cell receptor beta chains below, sequenced in a study of identical twins. TCRdb fed the 5' RACE reads into MiXCR, producing one record per CDR3 protein. Of 1.5 million to 2 million distinct CDR3 sequences listed, around a third were seen once; the top ten hold about 0.25%. The sequenced material came from cord blood. These TCRs come from a newborn girl in good health.

The chain uses TRBV13 and TRBJ2-7; 10 nucleotides agree with TRBD1. Germline V lookup: CDR1 PRHDT, CDR2 FYEKMQ (reference sequence). The V segment lost 5 bases and the J segment 0 bases; nucleotides outside the gene matches: 7. The CDR3 loop spans 16 amino acids. The CDR3 DNA follows: TGTGCCAGCAGCCTGGGACAGGGGATTAGCTCCTACGAGCAGTACTTC. It is translated as CASSLGQGISSYEQYF.

This clonotype has just a few counts. The chain links TRBV5-1 to TRBJ2-1, with 9 bases fitting TRBD2. This CDR3 region has 17 residues. V gave up 1 base and J gave up 10 bases; unmatched junction bases: 15. Germline CDR1 reads SGHRS; CDR2 reads YFSETQ. Written as DNA, the CDR3 is TGCGCCAGCAGCTTGTATTTAAGTCCAGCGGGGGGTAACGAGCAGTTCTTC. Protein product: CASSLYLSPAGGNEQFF.

This clonotype was seen only once. The junction departs from the called germline gene at one end, perhaps through a read error. The chain is built from TRBV20-1 and TRBJ1-2; 12 nucleotides line up with TRBD1. This CDR3 region has 14 residues. The V gene's germline CDR1 is DFQATT and CDR2 SNEGSKA (reference sequence). The CDR3 region has the DNA TGCAGTCCCCGGGACAGGGGGCCTAACTATGGCTACATCTTC. Translated, it gives CSPRDRGPNYGYIF.

The chain is built from TRBV6-1 and TRBJ2-7, with 10 bases lining up with TRBD2. J gave up 2 bases and V 0 bases, and 4 bases lay outside the gene matches. CDR3 length: 16 residues. CDR1 MNHNS and CDR2 SASEGT come from the germline V gene. The DNA of the CDR3 is TGTGCCAGCAGTGAAGCCGCTGGACTAGCGGCCTACGAGCAGTACTTC. Its translation is CASSEAAGLAAYEQYF.